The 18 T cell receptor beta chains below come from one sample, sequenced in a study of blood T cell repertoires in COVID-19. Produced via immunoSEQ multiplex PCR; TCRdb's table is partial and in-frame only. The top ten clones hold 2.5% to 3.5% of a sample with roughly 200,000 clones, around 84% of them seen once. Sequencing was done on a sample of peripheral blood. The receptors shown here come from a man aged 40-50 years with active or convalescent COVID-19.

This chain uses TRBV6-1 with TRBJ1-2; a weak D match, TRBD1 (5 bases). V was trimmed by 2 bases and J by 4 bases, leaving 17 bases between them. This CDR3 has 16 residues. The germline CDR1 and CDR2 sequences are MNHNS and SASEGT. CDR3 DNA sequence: TGTGCCAGCAGTGAAATGAGACAGCCTTACCTCTATGGCTACACCTTC. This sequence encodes CASSEMRQPYLYGYTF.

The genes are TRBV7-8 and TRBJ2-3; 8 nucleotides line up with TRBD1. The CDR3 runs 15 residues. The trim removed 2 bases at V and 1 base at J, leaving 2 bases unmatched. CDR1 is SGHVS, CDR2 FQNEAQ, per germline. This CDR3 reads CASSLTTGGTDTQYF. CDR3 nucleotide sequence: TGTGCCAGCAGCTTAACGACAGGGGGCACAGATACGCAGTATTTT.

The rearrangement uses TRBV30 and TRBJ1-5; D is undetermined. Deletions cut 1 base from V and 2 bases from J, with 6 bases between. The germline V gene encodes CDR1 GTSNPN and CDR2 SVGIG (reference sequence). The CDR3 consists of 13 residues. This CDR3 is CAWSGAGNQPQHF. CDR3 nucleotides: TGTGCCTGGAGTGGTGCAGGCAATCAGCCCCAGCATTTT.

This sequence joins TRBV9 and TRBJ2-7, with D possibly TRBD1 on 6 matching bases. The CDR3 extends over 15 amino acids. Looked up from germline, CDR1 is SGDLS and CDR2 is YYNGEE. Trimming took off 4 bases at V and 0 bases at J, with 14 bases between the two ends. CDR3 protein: CASSPGHILSYEQYF. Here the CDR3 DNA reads TGTGCCAGCAGCCCGGGACACATTCTCTCCTACGAGCAGTACTTC.

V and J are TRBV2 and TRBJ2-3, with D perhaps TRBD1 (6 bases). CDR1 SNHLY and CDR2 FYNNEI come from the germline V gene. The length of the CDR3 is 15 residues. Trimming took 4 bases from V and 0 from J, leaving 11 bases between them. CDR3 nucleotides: TGTGCCAGCAGTGTAGGGGGTCTTAGCACAGATACGCAGTATTTT. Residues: CASSVGGLSTDTQYF.

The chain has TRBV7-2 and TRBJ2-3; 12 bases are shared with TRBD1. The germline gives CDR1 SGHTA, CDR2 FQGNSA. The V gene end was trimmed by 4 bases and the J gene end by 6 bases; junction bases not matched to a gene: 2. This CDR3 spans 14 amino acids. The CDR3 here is CASSWDRGPDTQYF. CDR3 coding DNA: TGTGCCAGCAGCTGGGACAGGGGGCCTGATACGCAGTATTTT.

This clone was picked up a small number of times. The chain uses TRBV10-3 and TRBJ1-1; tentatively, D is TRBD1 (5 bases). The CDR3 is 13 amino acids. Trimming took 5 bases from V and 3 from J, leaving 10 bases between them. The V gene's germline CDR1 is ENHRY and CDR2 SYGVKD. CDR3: CAISPQGYTEAFF. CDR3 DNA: TGTGCCATCAGTCCGCAGGGCTACACTGAAGCTTTCTTT.

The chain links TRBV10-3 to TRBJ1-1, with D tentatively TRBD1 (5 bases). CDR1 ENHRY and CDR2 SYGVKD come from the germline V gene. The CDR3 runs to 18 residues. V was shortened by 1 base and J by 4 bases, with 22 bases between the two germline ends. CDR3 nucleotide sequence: TGTGCCATCAGTGAGTTTACGGGGGAAGGAGGCGGAGGCACTGAAGCTTTCTTT. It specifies CAISEFTGEGGGGTEAFF.

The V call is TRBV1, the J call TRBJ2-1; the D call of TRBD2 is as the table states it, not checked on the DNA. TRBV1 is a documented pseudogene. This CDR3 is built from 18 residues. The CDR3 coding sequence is TGCACCAGCAGCCAACCTCCCGCTAGCGAGGGAGTGTACAATGAGCAGTTCTTC. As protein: CTSSQPPASEGVYNEQFF.

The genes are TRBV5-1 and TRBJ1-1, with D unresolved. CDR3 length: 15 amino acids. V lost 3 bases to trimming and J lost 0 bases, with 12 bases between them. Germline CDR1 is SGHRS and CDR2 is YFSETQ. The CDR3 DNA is TGCGCCAGCAGCTCAGGATCGAAACTGAACACTGAAGCTTTCTTT. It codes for CASSSGSKLNTEAFF.

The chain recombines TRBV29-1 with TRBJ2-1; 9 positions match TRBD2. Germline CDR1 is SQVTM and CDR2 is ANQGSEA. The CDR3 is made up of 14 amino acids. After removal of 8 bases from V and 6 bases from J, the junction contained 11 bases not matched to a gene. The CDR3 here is CSSERGATGNEQFF. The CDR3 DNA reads TGCAGCTCCGAGCGGGGGGCTACTGGCAATGAGCAGTTCTTC.

The CDR3 is CASSDPGIVTDTQYF. CDR3 DNA: TGTGCCAGCAGTGATCCAGGGATAGTCACAGATACGCAGTATTTT. The chain joins TRBV6-1 to TRBJ2-3, with D possibly being TRBD1 (5 bases). Trimming stripped 3 bases from V and 2 bases from J, with 12 bases between. Germline CDR1 MNHNS, CDR2 SASEGT. There are 15 residues in the CDR3.

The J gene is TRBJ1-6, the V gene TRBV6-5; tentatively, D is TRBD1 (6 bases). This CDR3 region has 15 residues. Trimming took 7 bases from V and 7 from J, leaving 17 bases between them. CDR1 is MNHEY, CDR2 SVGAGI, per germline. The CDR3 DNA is TGTGCCAGCACCACTCCGGGACAAAAGAATTCACCCCTCCACTTT. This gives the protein CASTTPGQKNSPLHF.

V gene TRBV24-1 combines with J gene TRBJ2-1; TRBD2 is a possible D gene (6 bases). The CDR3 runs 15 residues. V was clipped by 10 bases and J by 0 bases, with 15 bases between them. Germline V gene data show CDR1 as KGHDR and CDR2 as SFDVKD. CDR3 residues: CATSMGGLSYNEQFF. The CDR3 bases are TGTGCCACATCTATGGGGGGTCTCTCCTACAATGAGCAGTTCTTC.

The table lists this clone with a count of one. As DNA, the CDR3 is TGTGCCAGCAGGGGGCAGTCTTCGGAAAACATTCAGTACTTC. This translates into CASRGQSSENIQYF. The V and J genes are TRBV6-6 and TRBJ2-4; maybe TRBD1 (5 bases). This CDR3 comprises 14 residues. Germline V gene lookup returns CDR1 MNHNY and CDR2 SVGAGI (reference sequence). The ends were cut back, 6 bases at V and 5 bases at J, with 14 bases in the middle.

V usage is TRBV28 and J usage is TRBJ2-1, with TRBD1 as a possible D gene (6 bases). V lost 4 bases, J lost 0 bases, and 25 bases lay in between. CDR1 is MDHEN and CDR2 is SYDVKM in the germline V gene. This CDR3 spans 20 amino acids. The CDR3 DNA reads TGTGCCAGCAGTTCAAAAGGGACAATTACTTACATGAGCTCCTACAATGAGCAGTTCTTC. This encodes CASSSKGTITYMSSYNEQFF.

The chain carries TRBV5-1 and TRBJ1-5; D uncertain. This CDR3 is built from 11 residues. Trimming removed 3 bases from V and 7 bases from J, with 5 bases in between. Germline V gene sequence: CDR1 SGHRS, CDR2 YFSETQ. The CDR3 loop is CASSSGQPQHF. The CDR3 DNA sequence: TGCGCCAGCAGCTCCGGGCAGCCCCAGCATTTT.

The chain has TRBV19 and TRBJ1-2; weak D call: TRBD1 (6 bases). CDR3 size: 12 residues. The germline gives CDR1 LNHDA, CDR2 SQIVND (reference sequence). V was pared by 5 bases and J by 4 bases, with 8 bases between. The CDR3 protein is CASSPDSYGYTF. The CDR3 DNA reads TGTGCCAGTAGTCCGGACAGCTATGGCTACACCTTC.